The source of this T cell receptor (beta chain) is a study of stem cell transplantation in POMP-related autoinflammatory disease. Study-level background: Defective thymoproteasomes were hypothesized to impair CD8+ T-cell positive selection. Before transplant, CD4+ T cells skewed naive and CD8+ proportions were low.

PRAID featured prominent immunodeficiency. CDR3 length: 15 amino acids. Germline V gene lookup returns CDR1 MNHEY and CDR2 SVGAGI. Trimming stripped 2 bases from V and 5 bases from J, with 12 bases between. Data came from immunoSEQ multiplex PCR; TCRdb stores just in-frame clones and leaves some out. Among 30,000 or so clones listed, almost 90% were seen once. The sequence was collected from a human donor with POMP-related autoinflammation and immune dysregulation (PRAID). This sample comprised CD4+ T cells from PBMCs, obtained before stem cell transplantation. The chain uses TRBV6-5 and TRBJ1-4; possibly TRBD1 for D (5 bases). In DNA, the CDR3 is TGTGCCAGCAGTTACAGAGGGGCCCACAATGAAAAACTGTTTTTT. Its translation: CASSYRGAHNEKLFF.